A single sample is the source of the 18 T cell receptor beta chains below, sequenced in a study of blood T cell repertoires in COVID-19. Profiling relied on immunoSEQ multiplex PCR, and the TCRdb table lists in-frame clones only, not all of them. The repertoire holds 200,000 to 250,000 clones, with 75% to 90% as singletons. Source material: peripheral blood. These receptors came from a woman aged 40-49 years with acute or convalescent COVID-19.

The V gene is TRBV7-3, the J gene TRBJ2-5; 7 nucleotides line up with TRBD1. The CDR3 extends over 15 amino acids. The V gene's germline CDR1 is SGHTA and CDR2 FQGTGA. V trimming: 1 base; J trimming: 2 bases; junction bases outside the gene matches: 4. The CDR3 sequence: CASSLMTGYQETQYF. The CDR3 DNA follows: TGTGCCAGCAGCTTAATGACAGGGTATCAAGAGACCCAGTACTTC.

This chain connects TRBV10-1 to TRBJ1-1, with no clear D. Germline-derived CDR1 and CDR2 are WNHNN and SYGVQD (reference sequence). The CDR3 is 14 amino acids. Trimming pared 8 bases from V and 1 base from J, leaving 14 bases between. The CDR3 DNA is TGCGCCAGCCGTAAGGACTTATCGAACACTGAAGCTTTCTTT. Its protein product is CASRKDLSNTEAFF.

This clone was counted once. V gene TRBV5-1 combines with J gene TRBJ2-2; D is possibly TRBD1 (6 bases). Germline CDR1 and CDR2: SGHRS and YFSETQ. V dropped 3 bases and J dropped 0 bases, with 21 bases sitting between them. CDR3 length equals 19 residues. The CDR3 region is CASSSKPGHSASNTGELFF. The CDR3 DNA reads TGCGCCAGCAGCTCCAAACCGGGACACTCCGCCTCGAACACCGGGGAGCTGTTTTTT. The complete variable domain, with remaining parts taken from reference TRBV5-1 and TRBJ2-2, reads KAGVTQTPRYLIKTRGQQVTLSCSPISGHRSVSWYQQTPGQGLQFLFEYFSETQRNKGNFPGRFSGRQFSNSRSEMNVSTLELGDSALYLCASSSKPGHSASNTGELFFGEGSRLTVL.

The rearrangement uses TRBV7-8 and TRBJ1-1, with TRBD1 identical over 7 bases. Germline-derived CDR1 and CDR2 are SGHVS and FQNEAQ. This CDR3 has 19 residues. Germline trimming cut 0 bases from V and 0 bases from J; bases unmatched to any gene: 13. CDR3 residues: CASSLALTYRGKLNTEAFF. CDR3 bases: TGTGCCAGCAGCTTAGCACTCACCTACAGGGGTAAGCTGAACACTGAAGCTTTCTTT.

The V gene is TRBV4-1, the J gene TRBJ2-2, with 8 bases matching TRBD2. Trimming at V came to 1 base and at J to 7 bases, leaving 8 bases not matched to a gene. The CDR3 is made up of 16 amino acids. CDR1 is MGHRA, CDR2 YSYEKL, per germline. CDR3 in DNA: TGCGCCAGCAGCCAAGGCCGGGGGGGCATGCTCGGGGAGCTGTTTTTT. Protein product: CASSQGRGGMLGELFF.

The J gene is TRBJ2-3, the V gene TRBV2; 9 bases are a match to TRBD2. Germline V gene data show CDR1 as SNHLY and CDR2 as FYNNEI. V was pared by 5 bases and J by 0 bases, with 15 bases of the junction left unmatched. CDR3 size: 19 residues. Here the CDR3 DNA reads TGTGCCAGCAGTCCTAGCGGGGCGCCGCTCCTATCTAGCACAGATACGCAGTATTTT. Amino acids: CASSPSGAPLLSSTDTQYF.

The chain links TRBV6-1 to TRBJ2-5; TRBD1 is a possible D gene (6 bases). Germline V lookup: CDR1 MNHNS, CDR2 SASEGT. This CDR3 is built from 14 residues. V shed 2 bases and J shed 1 base, with 8 bases lying between them. CDR3 protein: CASSEWTVQETQYF. Here the CDR3 DNA reads TGTGCCAGCAGTGAATGGACAGTCCAAGAGACCCAGTACTTC.

V and J are TRBV11-2 and TRBJ2-1; 8 bases match TRBD1. Trimming removed 4 bases from V and 1 base from J; junction bases left unmatched: 9. CDR3 size: 17 residues. Germline lookup yields CDR1 SGHAT and CDR2 FQNNGV. This CDR3 reads CASSSTGALLSYNEQFF. The CDR3 DNA follows: TGTGCCAGCAGCTCGACAGGGGCCCTCCTTTCCTACAATGAGCAGTTCTTC.

The rearrangement uses TRBV13 and TRBJ1-6, with no clear D. This CDR3 has 16 residues. The V and J ends lost 0 bases and 0 bases respectively, with 6 bases between them. Germline V lookup: CDR1 PRHDT, CDR2 FYEKMQ (reference sequence). The CDR3 DNA reads as TGTGCCAGCAGCTTAGGTGGGAGCTCCTATAATTCACCCCTCCACTTT. This translates into CASSLGGSSYNSPLHF.

J is TRBJ2-3 and V is TRBV7-6; 8 positions match TRBD1. Germline trimming cut 5 bases from V and 4 bases from J; bases unmatched to any gene: 17. Germline CDR1 reads SGHVS; CDR2 reads FNYEAQ. This CDR3 comprises 18 residues. The CDR3 loop reads CASSQFLPGQGAADTQYF. CDR3 nucleotides: TGTGCCAGCAGCCAATTCCTGCCCGGCCAGGGGGCGGCAGATACGCAGTATTTT. The whole variable domain, remainder taken from reference TRBV7-6 and TRBJ2-3, is GAGVSQSPRYKVTKRGQDVALRCDPISGHVSLYWYRQALGQGPEFLTYFNYEAQQDKSGLPNDRFSAERPEGSISTLTIQRTEQRDSAMYRCASSQFLPGQGAADTQYFGPGTRLTVL.

The rearrangement links TRBV18 to TRBJ1-1, with D unclear. The CDR3 extends over 17 amino acids. Germline values: CDR1 KGHSH, CDR2 LQKENI. V was pared by 2 bases and J by 3 bases, with 19 bases between. The CDR3 nucleotides read TGTGCCAGCTCACCATTAGCGACCGGTGGGTCGGACACTGAAGCTTTCTTT. It encodes CASSPLATGGSDTEAFF.

This clone is a singleton in its sample. The chain joins TRBV7-2 to TRBJ1-1; a possible D gene is TRBD1 (6 bases). This CDR3 has 16 amino acids. CDR1 SGHTA and CDR2 FQGNSA come from the germline V gene. The V gene lost 0 bases and the J gene lost 0 bases, with 11 bases spanning the gap. The CDR3 nucleotides read TGTGCCAGCAGCTTAGCGGCAGGGGTCTTGAACACTGAAGCTTTCTTT. Its translation is CASSLAAGVLNTEAFF.

The chain has TRBV23-1 and TRBJ1-6; 9 positions agree with TRBD1. TRBV23-1 carries the ORF label, with uncertain function. The CDR3 is 15 amino acids. Germline trimming cut 3 bases from V and 12 bases from J; bases unmatched to any gene: 9. The DNA of the CDR3 is TGCGCCAGCAGTCATTGGACAGGGGCCCTTGGACCCCTCCACTTT. It translates to CASSHWTGALGPLHF.

The V call is TRBV29-1, the J call TRBJ1-2; D remains ambiguous. The germline V and J ends were trimmed by 4 bases and 0 bases, with 21 bases remaining between them. CDR3 size: 17 residues. From germline, CDR1 is SQVTM and CDR2 ANQGSEA. Here the CDR3 reads CSVVFTERHHSNYGYTF. CDR3 in DNA: TGCAGCGTTGTTTTCACGGAAAGACACCATTCTAACTATGGCTACACCTTC.

The chain employs TRBV9 and TRBJ1-3; 8 bases map to TRBD1. CDR3 length: 17 amino acids. V lost 0 bases and J lost 7; bases outside the gene matches: 12. CDR1 and CDR2 (germline): SGDLS, YYNGEE. DNA for the CDR3: TGTGCCAGCAGCGTAGCAGGTGGACAGGGCTTCGGCAACACCATATATTTT. Amino acids: CASSVAGGQGFGNTIYF.

V usage is TRBV5-1 and J usage is TRBJ1-1; 9 positions match TRBD1. Germline trimming cut 3 bases from V and 8 bases from J; bases unmatched to any gene: 11. The germline V gene encodes CDR1 SGHRS and CDR2 YFSETQ. The CDR3 is 15 amino acids. Here the CDR3 reads CASSSGQGNPLEAFF. As DNA, the CDR3 is TGCGCCAGCAGCTCAGGACAGGGGAACCCGCTAGAAGCTTTCTTT.

This sequence joins TRBV3-1 (or the pseudogene TRBV3-2) and TRBJ1-3; D uncertain. The germline gives CDR1 LGHDT, CDR2 YNNKEL (reference sequence). CDR3 size: 14 residues. V was cut by 2 bases and J by 3 bases, with 8 bases left in between. The CDR3 bases are TGTGCCAGCAGCCAACGAAGCGTTGGAAACACCATATATTTT. Its protein product is CASSQRSVGNTIYF.

V gene TRBV28 combines with J gene TRBJ2-3; D may be TRBD1 (5 bases). Looked up from germline, CDR1 is MDHEN and CDR2 is SYDVKM. The CDR3 runs to 15 residues. Deletions cut 5 bases from V and 0 bases from J, with 12 bases between. CDR3 loop: CASSPLYRSTDTQYF. As DNA, the CDR3 is TGTGCCAGCAGTCCGTTATACAGGAGCACAGATACGCAGTATTTT.